A single sample gave rise to the 16 T cell receptor beta chains below, sequenced in a study of graft-versus-host responses after intestinal transplantation. TCRdb's table, derived via immunoSEQ multiplex PCR, lists solely in-frame clones and lacks some. This sample has roughly 100,000 clones, with about 90% found just once. For these receptors, no antigen is known. Source: unstimulated CD4+ T cells sorted from spleen or lymph node cells, taken before intestinal transplant. The receptors stem from a human donor who received an intestinal transplant.

V gene TRBV6-5 combines with J gene TRBJ1-1; D unresolved. Germline lookup yields CDR1 MNHEY and CDR2 SVGAGI. The CDR3 runs to 14 residues. V was trimmed by 2 bases and J by 0 bases, leaving 7 bases between them. The CDR3 loop is CASSYRELNTEAFF. The CDR3 nucleotides are TGTGCCAGCAGTTACAGAGAGCTGAACACTGAAGCTTTCTTT.

The rearrangement joins TRBV14 to TRBJ2-1; TRBD2 matches at 16 bases. V was pared by 0 bases and J by 4 bases, with 6 bases of the junction left unmatched. This CDR3 region has 19 residues. Germline CDR1 reads SGHDN; CDR2 reads FVKESK. CDR3 DNA sequence: TGTGCCAGCAGCCAAGACGGGACTAGCGGGAGGGGGACATACAATGAGCAGTTCTTC. The encoded protein is CASSQDGTSGRGTYNEQFF.

J is TRBJ2-3 and V is TRBV10-3; D might be TRBD2 (6 bases). The ends were cut back, 8 bases at V and 0 bases at J, with 12 bases in the middle. This CDR3 region has 14 residues. CDR1 and CDR2 from the germline V gene are ENHRY and SYGVKD. This CDR3 reads CAIGDGRSTDTQYF. For the CDR3, the DNA is TGTGCCATCGGGGACGGGAGAAGCACAGATACGCAGTATTTT.

The chain has TRBV28 and TRBJ2-1, with unresolved D. The CDR3 runs to 17 residues. The V gene's germline CDR1 is MDHEN and CDR2 SYDVKM. V was trimmed by 3 bases and J by 0 bases, leaving 15 bases between them. The CDR3 protein is CASSFRLSLPSYNEQFF. The DNA for the CDR3 is TGTGCCAGCAGTTTCCGTCTAAGCTTACCCTCCTACAATGAGCAGTTCTTC.

The chain combines TRBV6-1 with TRBJ1-1, with TRBD1 matching 7 bases. Looked up from germline, CDR1 is MNHNS and CDR2 is SASEGT. The CDR3 loop spans 15 amino acids. With 5 bases clipped from V and 0 bases from J, the junction kept 6 bases outside the gene matches. The DNA for the CDR3 is TGTGCCAGCAGTTTACAGACAGGGATGAACACTGAAGCTTTCTTT. Translating it yields CASSLQTGMNTEAFF.

This CDR3 reads CASSSYGVNYGYTF. CDR3 coding DNA: TGTGCCAGCAGTTCGTACGGGGTTAACTATGGCTACACCTTC. The V and J genes are TRBV5-4 and TRBJ1-2; D gene ambiguous. Trimming took 5 bases from V and 1 from J, leaving 12 bases between them. The CDR3 has 14 residues. Per the germline V gene, CDR1 is SGHNT and CDR2 is YYREEE (reference sequence).

The V call is TRBV7-9, the J call TRBJ2-2; 8 nucleotides line up with TRBD2. This CDR3 spans 14 amino acids. V dropped 7 bases and J dropped 4; count of bases not matched to a gene: 5. Per the germline V gene, CDR1 is SEHNR and CDR2 is FQNEAQ (reference sequence). Here the CDR3 reads CASTRGGRTGELFF. For the CDR3, the DNA is TGTGCCAGCACCCGGGGGGGCCGCACCGGGGAGCTGTTTTTT.

The chain links TRBV18 to TRBJ1-2; D is perhaps TRBD1 (5 bases). This CDR3 is 16 amino acids long. Germline V lookup: CDR1 KGHSH, CDR2 LQKENI. Trimming took 3 bases from V and 4 from J, leaving 18 bases between them. CDR3 in amino acids: CASSPKTDNRFYGYTF. CDR3 coding DNA: TGTGCCAGCTCACCGAAGACAGATAACCGCTTCTATGGCTACACCTTC.

J is TRBJ1-2 and V is TRBV7-9; the match to TRBD1 covers 7 bases. This CDR3 comprises 15 residues. V shed 4 bases and J 5 bases; nucleotides not matched to a gene: 10. Germline V lookup: CDR1 SEHNR, CDR2 FQNEAQ (reference sequence). CDR3 in DNA: TGTGCCAGCAGCTCAGGGGGAGGGCGGCGGTATGGCTACACCTTC. It translates to CASSSGGGRRYGYTF. The whole variable domain, remainder taken from reference TRBV7-9 and TRBJ1-2, is DTGVSQNPRHKITKRGQNVTFRCDPISEHNRLYWYRQTLGQGPEFLTYFQNEAQLEKSRLLSDRFSAERPKGSFSTLEIQRTEQGDSAMYLCASSSGGGRRYGYTFGSGTRLTVV.

This clone is a singleton in its sample. The chain uses TRBV7-9 and TRBJ1-2; TRBD1 matches at 7 bases. CDR1 and CDR2 (germline): SEHNR, FQNEAQ (reference sequence). CDR3 size: 15 residues. V trimming: 1 base; J trimming: 3 bases; junction bases outside the gene matches: 5. The chain's CDR3 is CASSLEIGGYYGYTF. The CDR3, as DNA: TGTGCCAGCAGCTTAGAGATAGGGGGCTACTATGGCTACACCTTC. Variable domain in full (rest from reference TRBV7-9 and TRBJ1-2): DTGVSQNPRHKITKRGQNVTFRCDPISEHNRLYWYRQTLGQGPEFLTYFQNEAQLEKSRLLSDRFSAERPKGSFSTLEIQRTEQGDSAMYLCASSLEIGGYYGYTFGSGTRLTVV.

This chain joins TRBV30 and TRBJ2-2; 9 nucleotides line up with TRBD1. The CDR3 runs to 16 residues. With V trimmed by 2 bases and J by 4 bases, 8 bases remained unmatched. Germline values: CDR1 GTSNPN, CDR2 SVGIG (reference sequence). The CDR3 loop is CAWSPKPGQGTGELFF. The CDR3 DNA follows: TGTGCCTGGAGTCCCAAGCCGGGACAGGGCACCGGGGAGCTGTTTTTT. Variable domain in full (rest from reference TRBV30 and TRBJ2-2): SQTIHQWPATLVQPVGSPLSLECTVEGTSNPNLYWYRQAAGRGLQLLFYSVGIGQISSEVPQNLSASRPQDRQFILSSKKLLLSDSGFYLCAWSPKPGQGTGELFFGEGSRLTVL.

The V call is TRBV11-3, the J call TRBJ2-1, with D tentatively TRBD2 (5 bases). V was trimmed by 5 bases and J by 0 bases, leaving 17 bases between them. The CDR3 runs 17 residues. From germline, CDR1 is SGHNT and CDR2 YENEEA. The CDR3 here is CASSAAGLPTSYNEQFF. Here the CDR3 DNA reads TGTGCCAGCAGCGCGGCTGGACTCCCGACCTCCTACAATGAGCAGTTCTTC.

The V and J genes are TRBV5-6 and TRBJ2-7; D not certain. The germline CDR1 and CDR2 sequences are SGHDT and YYEEEE. This CDR3 contains 17 residues. Trimming left V 0 bases short and J 0 bases short, with 16 bases between. CDR3 nucleotides: TGTGCCAGCAGCTTGGGTCCCATGCGGACCAGCTCCTACGAGCAGTACTTC. Translation gives CASSLGPMRTSSYEQYF.

V and J are TRBV11-2 and TRBJ2-1; D uncertain. Germline CDR1 SGHAT, CDR2 FQNNGV. The CDR3 consists of 10 residues. Trimming left V 1 base short and J 11 bases short, with 3 bases between. CDR3 sequence: CASSLAQQFF. The DNA for the CDR3 is TGTGCCAGCAGCTTAGCCCAGCAGTTCTTC.

This rearrangement joins TRBV9 to TRBJ1-2, with TRBD1 identical over 8 bases. The CDR3 is 14 residues long. V dropped 3 bases and J dropped 4; count of bases not matched to a gene: 5. Germline CDR1 SGDLS, CDR2 YYNGEE. The CDR3 bases are TGTGCCAGCAGCGGGACAGGGACTAGCTATGGCTACACCTTC. The encoded protein is CASSGTGTSYGYTF.

The V call is TRBV5-5, the J call TRBJ1-3; the D is unclear. The length of the CDR3 is 14 residues. From germline, CDR1 is SGHKS and CDR2 YYEKEE (reference sequence). V was cut by 2 bases and J by 7 bases, with 13 bases left in between. As DNA, the CDR3 is TGTGCCAGCAGCTTAACAGAAGTTCGGAACACCATATATTTT. Its translation: CASSLTEVRNTIYF.